A selection of T cell receptor beta chains follows, all from one sample in a study of Ad26.COV2.S vaccination and SARS-CoV-2 variants. TCRdb keeps only in-frame clones here, not all; method: immunoSEQ multiplex PCR. The repertoire holds about 350,000 clones, with around 88% as singletons. The sample consisted of peripheral blood, taken in a trial of Ad26.COV2.S vaccine versus placebo. The receptor source for this set is a person aged 18-60 years who received the Ad26.COV2.S COVID-19 vaccine or a placebo. CDR3s leave out the opening cysteine and the closing phenylalanine or tryptophan. Each record gives: V gene, CDR3 protein.

TRBV4-3 | ASSQDPGNSEKLF
TRBV19 | ASSIAGANTGELF
TRBV11-2 | ASSLELGYEQF
TRBV27 | ASSLSIDRDQPQH
TRBV4-1 | ASSQDRGYNSPLH
TRBV9 | ASSPGGGENTEAF
TRBV6-1 | ASSDRADHTGELF
TRBV7-9 | ASSSLSEELF
TRBV4-3 | ASSQERGRGEQY
TRBV3-1/TRBV3-2 | ASSQDDQLAGEEGEQF
TRBV4-2 | ASSQIYRTATLYNSPLH
TRBV29-1 | SVGHASTDTQY
TRBV9 | ASTATMINTEAF
TRBV5-1 | ASSLEVSHTGELF
TRBV28 | ATNRGEYGRELF
TRBV18 | ASSPGGMPIYGYT
TRBV29-1 | SGTGTGNYEQY
TRBV4-3 | ASSQSDSLVEKLF
TRBV5-1 | ASSLEGGLHEQY
TRBV29-1 | SVEGLTAGVSYNEQF
TRBV23-1 | ASSQSGGGHEQY
TRBV5-4 | ASSLGGANYNEQF
TRBV6-1 | ASSEAMGQLYEQY
TRBV6-1 | ASSEGGRRNTEAF
TRBV7-9 | ASSFRTGSSSYEQY
TRBV5-1 | ASSLAGDTEAF
TRBV28 | ASSHFTNTPGANVLT
TRBV5-1 | ASRGGVHSTDTQY
TRBV19 | ASSIVGLYGYT
TRBV19 | ASSGRDRYYEQY
TRBV7-9 | ASSLPSGFQETQY
TRBV13 | ASSTGGYEQY
TRBV6-5 | ASSYGARDTQY
TRBV18 | ASSSLPVDRGYGYT
TRBV30 | AWSKGMVNEQF
TRBV15 | ATSREGSGDIYNEQF
TRBV9 | ASSLHRGETGELF
TRBV5-1 | ASSLAPAGVLETQY
TRBV5-4 | ASSKLRGYEQY
TRBV7-9 | ASSAMGLAYY
TRBV2 | ASSAQGAKAEAF
TRBV5-1 | ASSLERDPFGENEQF
TRBV4-1 | ASSQDQDSNQPQH
TRBV27 | ASSLRGFYGYT
TRBV9 | ASSAYAGTTNEQF
TRBV21-1 | ASSLGGCPGANVLT
TRBV14 | ASSQDRDPLAGTDTQY
TRBV4-2 | ASSLRQEPTGELF
TRBV21-1 | ASSRLVGL
TRBV28 | ASSLDIPGTDNSPLH
TRBV2 | ASMASGDPSYEQY
TRBV20-1 | SASLNTEAF
TRBV5-1 | ASSLQKTGELF